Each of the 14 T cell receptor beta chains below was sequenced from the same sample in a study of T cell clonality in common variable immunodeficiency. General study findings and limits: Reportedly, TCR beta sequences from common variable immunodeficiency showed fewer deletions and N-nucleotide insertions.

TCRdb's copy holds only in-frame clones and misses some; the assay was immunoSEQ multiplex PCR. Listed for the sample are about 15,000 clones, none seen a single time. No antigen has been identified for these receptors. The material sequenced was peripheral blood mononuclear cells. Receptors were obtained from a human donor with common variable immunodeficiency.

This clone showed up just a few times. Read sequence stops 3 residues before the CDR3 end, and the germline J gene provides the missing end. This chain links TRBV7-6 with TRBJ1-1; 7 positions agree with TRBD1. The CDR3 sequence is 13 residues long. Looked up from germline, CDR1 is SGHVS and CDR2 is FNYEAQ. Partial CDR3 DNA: TGTGCCAGCAGCCCGGGACAGCAAGACGAA. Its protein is CASSPGQQDE. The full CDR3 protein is CASSPGQQDEAFF.

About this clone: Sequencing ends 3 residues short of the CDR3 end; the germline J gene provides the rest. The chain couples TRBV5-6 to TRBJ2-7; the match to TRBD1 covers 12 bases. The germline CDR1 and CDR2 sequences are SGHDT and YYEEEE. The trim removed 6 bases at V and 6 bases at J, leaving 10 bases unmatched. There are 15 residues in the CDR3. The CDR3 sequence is CASKIRDRGLSEQYF. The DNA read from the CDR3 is TGTGCCAGCAAGATCCGGGACAGGGGGCTTTCCGAG.

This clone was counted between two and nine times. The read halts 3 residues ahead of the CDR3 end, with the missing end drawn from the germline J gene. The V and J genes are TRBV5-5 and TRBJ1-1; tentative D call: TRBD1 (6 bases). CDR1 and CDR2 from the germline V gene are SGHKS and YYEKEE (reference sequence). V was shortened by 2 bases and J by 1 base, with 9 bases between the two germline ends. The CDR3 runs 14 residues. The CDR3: CASSFQGTNTEAFF. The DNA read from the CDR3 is TGTGCCAGCAGCTTTCAGGGGACGAACACTGAA.

CDR3 amino acids: CASSLWGHHNSPLHF. The DNA read from the CDR3 is TGTGCCAGCTCACTGTGGGGACATCATAATTCACCC. The chain combines TRBV18 with TRBJ1-6; weak D call: TRBD1 (6 bases). Read coverage stops 3 residues before the CDR3 terminus; the germline J gene supplies the remainder. The germline V and J ends were trimmed by 4 bases and 5 bases, with 12 bases remaining between them. This CDR3 contains 15 residues. Germline lookup yields CDR1 KGHSH and CDR2 LQKENI.

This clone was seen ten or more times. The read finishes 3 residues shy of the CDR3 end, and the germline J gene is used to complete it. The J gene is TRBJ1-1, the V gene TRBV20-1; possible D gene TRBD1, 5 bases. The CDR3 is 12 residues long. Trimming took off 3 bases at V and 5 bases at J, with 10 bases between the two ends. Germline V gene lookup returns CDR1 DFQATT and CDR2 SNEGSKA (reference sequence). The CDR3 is CSASREGTEAFF. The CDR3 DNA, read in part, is TGCAGTGCTAGCAGGGAAGGAACTGAA.

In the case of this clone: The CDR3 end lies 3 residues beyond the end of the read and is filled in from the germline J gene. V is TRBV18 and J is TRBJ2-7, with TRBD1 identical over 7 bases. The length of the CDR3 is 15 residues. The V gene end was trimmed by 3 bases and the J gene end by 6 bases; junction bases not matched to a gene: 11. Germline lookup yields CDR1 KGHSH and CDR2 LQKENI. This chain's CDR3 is CASSPLRGGAGEQYF. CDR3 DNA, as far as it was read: TGTGCCAGCTCACCCCTCAGAGGGGGCGCGGGCGAG.

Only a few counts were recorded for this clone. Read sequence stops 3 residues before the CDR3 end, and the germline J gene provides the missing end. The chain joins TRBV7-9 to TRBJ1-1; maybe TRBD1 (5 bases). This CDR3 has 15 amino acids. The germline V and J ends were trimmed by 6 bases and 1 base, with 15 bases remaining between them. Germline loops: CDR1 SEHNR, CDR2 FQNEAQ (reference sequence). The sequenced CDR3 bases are TGTGCCAGCAGAGTTCGGGCAGGGCCGAACACTGAA. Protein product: CASRVRAGPNTE. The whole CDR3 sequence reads CASRVRAGPNTEAFF.

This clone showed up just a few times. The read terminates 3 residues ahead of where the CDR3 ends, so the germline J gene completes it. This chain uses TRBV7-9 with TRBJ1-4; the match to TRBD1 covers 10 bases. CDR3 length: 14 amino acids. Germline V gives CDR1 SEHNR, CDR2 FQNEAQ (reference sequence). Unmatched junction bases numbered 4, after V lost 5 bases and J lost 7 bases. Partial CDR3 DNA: TGTGCCAGCAGCGTCGGGACAGGGGTTGAAAAA. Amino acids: CASSVGTGVEK. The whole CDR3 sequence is CASSVGTGVEKLFF.

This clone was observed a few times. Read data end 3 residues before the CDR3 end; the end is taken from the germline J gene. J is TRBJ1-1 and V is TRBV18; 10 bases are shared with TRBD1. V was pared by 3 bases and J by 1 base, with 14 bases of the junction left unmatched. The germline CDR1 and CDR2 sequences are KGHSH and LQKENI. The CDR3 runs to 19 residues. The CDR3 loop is CASSPRDRGVAGGNTEAFF. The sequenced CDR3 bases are TGTGCCAGCTCACCGCGGGACAGGGGCGTCGCAGGAGGGAACACTGAA.

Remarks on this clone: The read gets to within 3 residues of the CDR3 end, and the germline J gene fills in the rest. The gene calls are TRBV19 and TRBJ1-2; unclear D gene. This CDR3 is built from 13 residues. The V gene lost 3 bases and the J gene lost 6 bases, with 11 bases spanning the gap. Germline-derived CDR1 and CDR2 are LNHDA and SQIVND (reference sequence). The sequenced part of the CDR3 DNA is TGTGCCAGTAGTATCAGCAGGAGAGATGGC. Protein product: CASSISRRDG. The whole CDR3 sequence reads CASSISRRDGYTF.

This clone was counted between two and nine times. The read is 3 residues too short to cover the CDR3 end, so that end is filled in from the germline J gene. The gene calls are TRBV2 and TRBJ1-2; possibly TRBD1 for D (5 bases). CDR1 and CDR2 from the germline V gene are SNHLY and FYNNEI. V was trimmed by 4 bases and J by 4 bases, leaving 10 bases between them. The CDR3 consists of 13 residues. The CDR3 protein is CASSAERGYGYTF. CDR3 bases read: TGTGCCAGCAGTGCAGAAAGGGGCTATGGC.

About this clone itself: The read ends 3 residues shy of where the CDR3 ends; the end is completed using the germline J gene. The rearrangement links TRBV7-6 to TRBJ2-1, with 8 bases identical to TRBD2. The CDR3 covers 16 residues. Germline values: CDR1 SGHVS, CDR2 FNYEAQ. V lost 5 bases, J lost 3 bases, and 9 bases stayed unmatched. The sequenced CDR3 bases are TGTGCCAGCAGCGAAGTCGGGGGGGCATTCTACAATGAG. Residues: CASSEVGGAFYNE. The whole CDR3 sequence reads CASSEVGGAFYNEQFF.

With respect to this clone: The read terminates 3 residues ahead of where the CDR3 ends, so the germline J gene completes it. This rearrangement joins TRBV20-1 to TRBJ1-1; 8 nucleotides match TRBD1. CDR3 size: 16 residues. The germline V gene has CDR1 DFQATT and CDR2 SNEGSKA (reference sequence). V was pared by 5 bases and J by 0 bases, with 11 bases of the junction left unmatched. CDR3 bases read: TGCAGTGCTCCTGTCCCGGGACAGGTTATGAACACTGAA. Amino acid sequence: CSAPVPGQVMNTE. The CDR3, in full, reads CSAPVPGQVMNTEAFF.

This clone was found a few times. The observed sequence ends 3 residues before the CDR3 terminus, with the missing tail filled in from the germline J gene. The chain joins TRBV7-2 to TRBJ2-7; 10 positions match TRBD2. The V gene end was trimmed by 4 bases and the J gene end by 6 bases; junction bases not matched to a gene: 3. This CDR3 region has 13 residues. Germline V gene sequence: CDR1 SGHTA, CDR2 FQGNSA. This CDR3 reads CASSSGLAFEQYF. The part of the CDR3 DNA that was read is TGTGCCAGCAGCTCGGGACTAGCGTTCGAG.